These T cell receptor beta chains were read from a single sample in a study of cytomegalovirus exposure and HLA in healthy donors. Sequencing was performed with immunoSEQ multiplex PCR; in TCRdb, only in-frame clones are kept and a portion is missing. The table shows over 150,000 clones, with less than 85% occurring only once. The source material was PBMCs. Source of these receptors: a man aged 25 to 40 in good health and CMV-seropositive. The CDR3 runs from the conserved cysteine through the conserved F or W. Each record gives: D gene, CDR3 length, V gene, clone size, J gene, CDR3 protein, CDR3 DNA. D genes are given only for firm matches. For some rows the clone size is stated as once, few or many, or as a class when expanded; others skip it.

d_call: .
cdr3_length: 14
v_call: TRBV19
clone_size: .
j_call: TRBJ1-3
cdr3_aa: CASTSALSGNTIYF
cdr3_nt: TGTGCCAGTACTAGTGCGCTCTCTGGAAACACCATATATTTT

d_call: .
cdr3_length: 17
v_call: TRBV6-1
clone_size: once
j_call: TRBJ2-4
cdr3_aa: CASSEAITSAGRNIQYF
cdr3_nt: TGTGCCAGCAGTGAAGCGATCACCTCCGCGGGAAGGAACATTCAGTACTTC

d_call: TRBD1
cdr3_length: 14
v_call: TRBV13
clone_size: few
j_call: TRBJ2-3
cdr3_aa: CASTRTGGADTQYF
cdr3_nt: TGTGCCAGCACCCGGACAGGGGGTGCAGATACGCAGTATTTT

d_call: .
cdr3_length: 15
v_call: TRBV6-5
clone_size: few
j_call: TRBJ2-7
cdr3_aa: CASSYSLDSSYEQYF
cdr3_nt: TGTGCCAGCAGTTACTCATTAGATAGCTCCTACGAGCAGTACTTC

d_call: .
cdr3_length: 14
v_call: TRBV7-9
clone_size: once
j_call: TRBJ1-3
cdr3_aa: CASSAATGWDTIYF
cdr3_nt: TGTGCCAGCAGCGCAGCGACGGGTTGGGACACCATATATTTT

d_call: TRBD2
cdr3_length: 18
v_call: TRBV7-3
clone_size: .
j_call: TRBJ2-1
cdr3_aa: CASSLTTGTSGRKNEQFF
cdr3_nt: TGTGCCAGCAGCTTAACGACCGGGACTAGCGGGAGAAAGAATGAGCAGTTCTTC

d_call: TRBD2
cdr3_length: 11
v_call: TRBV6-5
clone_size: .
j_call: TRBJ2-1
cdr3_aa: CASTGRGEQFF
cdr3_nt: TGTGCCAGCACGGGGAGGGGCGAGCAGTTCTTC

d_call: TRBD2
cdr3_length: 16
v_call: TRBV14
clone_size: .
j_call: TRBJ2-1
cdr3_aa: CASSQWAGGASGKQFF
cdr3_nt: TGTGCCAGCAGCCAATGGGCAGGAGGGGCTAGCGGCAAGCAGTTCTTC

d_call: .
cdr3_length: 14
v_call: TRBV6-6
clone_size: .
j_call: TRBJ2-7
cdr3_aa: CASTLDSTRYEQYF
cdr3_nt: TGTGCCAGCACCCTCGACAGTACTCGATACGAGCAGTACTTC

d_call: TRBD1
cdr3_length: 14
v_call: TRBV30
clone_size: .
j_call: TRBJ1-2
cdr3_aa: CAWAPGQGNYGYTF
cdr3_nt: TGTGCCTGGGCACCGGGACAGGGTAACTATGGCTACACCTTC